Listed here is a single TCR beta chain. The target antigen is unknown. This entry is derived from a study of CD8+ T cells in alopecia areata. Trimming cost V 6 bases and J 2 bases, with 14 bases left between them. The CDR3 covers 14 residues. CDR1 and CDR2 (germline): MNHNY, SVGAGI (reference sequence). Stated treatment: oral pan-JAK inhibitor, 5-10 mg twice daily. After isolation, RNA underwent reverse transcription to generate cDNA as the sequencing template. The method was immunoSEQ multiplex PCR; TCRdb's version includes in-frame clones alone and lacks a portion of them. The data hold 200,000 to 250,000 clones, with under 60% observed a single time. Whole-study results and caveats: Normal scalp showed lower clonality than lesional scalp, especially alopecia totalis/universalis.

The J gene is TRBJ2-7, the V gene TRBV6-6; TRBD1 or TRBD2 may be the D gene (5 bases each). This material consisted of CD4+ T cells sorted from blood, taken at week 4, from a patient treated with tofacitinib. This TCR was recovered from a human donor with alopecia areata. CDR3 bases: TGTGCCAGCAGGTCCGGGACGGGTACCTACGAGCAGTACTTC. Encoded protein: CASRSGTGTYEQYF.